The next 4 T cell receptor beta chains were all read from a single sample in a study of blood T cell repertoires in COVID-19. Data came from immunoSEQ multiplex PCR; TCRdb stores just in-frame clones and leaves some out. The sample yields around 140,000 clones, 87% seen once. What was sequenced was peripheral blood. These TCRs come from an elderly man with acute or convalescent COVID-19.

V is TRBV5-1 and J is TRBJ2-2; 7 nucleotides match TRBD2. The junction had 4 bases not matched to a gene; V was cut back by 2 bases and J by 0 bases. This CDR3 is built from 16 residues. Germline V lookup: CDR1 SGHRS, CDR2 YFSETQ. CDR3 DNA: TGCGCCAGCAGCTTTTTAGCGGGCGCGAACACCGGGGAGCTGTTTTTT. Translated, it gives CASSFLAGANTGELFF. Using reference TRBV5-1 and TRBJ2-2 for the parts outside the CDR3, the full variable domain is KAGVTQTPRYLIKTRGQQVTLSCSPISGHRSVSWYQQTPGQGLQFLFEYFSETQRNKGNFPGRFSGRQFSNSRSEMNVSTLELGDSALYLCASSFLAGANTGELFFGEGSRLTVL.

This clone came up a few times. The chain joins TRBV5-4 to TRBJ2-1; 14 positions agree with TRBD2. Germline values: CDR1 SGHNT, CDR2 YYREEE (reference sequence). The CDR3 runs to 14 residues. V shed 9 bases, J shed 9 bases, and the junction held 8 bases outside the gene matches. The CDR3 bases are TGTGCCACCAAGGGACTAGCGGGAGCGGCTGAGCAGTTCTTC. As protein: CATKGLAGAAEQFF.

The genes are TRBV7-6 and TRBJ2-7, with TRBD1 as a possible D gene (6 bases). With 1 base removed from V and 0 bases from J, the gap between germline ends came to 10 bases. Germline-derived CDR1 and CDR2 are SGHVS and FNYEAQ. The CDR3 spans 15 residues. The CDR3 loop reads CASSLVTGDSYEQYF. The CDR3 DNA reads TGTGCCAGCAGCTTAGTGACAGGAGACTCCTACGAGCAGTACTTC.

V is TRBV5-8 and J is TRBJ1-5; D remains unclear. Trimming shortened V by 0 bases and J by 3 bases, and 7 bases separated the two germline ends. CDR3 length equals 14 residues. Germline CDR1 is SGHTS and CDR2 is YDEGEE. The CDR3 coding sequence is TGTGCCAGCAGCTTGGCTCTAAACAATCAGCCCCAGCATTTT. It encodes CASSLALNNQPQHF.